The sequence of this T cell receptor beta chain was determined in a study of long-term antiretroviral therapy in people with HIV. Of note for this clone: Antigen: not known.

Study-level points and caveats: The study found narrower CDR3 length ranges in HIV repertoires than in controls. Pre-ART expanded clones dominated the repertoire at every time point. Diversity measured after ART increased yet remained under transplant donor controls.

Per donor, at least one pre-ART and at least two post-ART PBMC samples were obtained. Sequencing used immunoSEQ v3.0 at survey level. The assay was immunoSEQ multiplex PCR, and TCRdb's table has in-frame clones only and misses some. Of roughly 30,000 clones listed, 80% are singletons. Looked up from germline, CDR1 is SGHDT and CDR2 is YYEEEE. Trimming at V came to 0 bases and at J to 4 bases, leaving 3 bases not matched to a gene. This CDR3 has 15 amino acids. The genes are TRBV5-6 and TRBJ2-3; 9 nucleotides match TRBD2. The TCR originated in a man aged 40-49 years with HIV. Sequenced here: unsorted PBMCs, sampled 0.3 years after starting antiretroviral therapy. CDR3 bases: TGTGCCAGCAGCTTGGCGGCGGGAGGGCCAGATACGCAGTATTTT. It yields the protein CASSLAAGGPDTQYF.